The clone carrying this TCR beta chain was picked up a small number of times. In the original workflow: From reference gene primer amplification, estimates of nucleated cell counts were derived. Sequencing was performed with immunoSEQ multiplex PCR; in TCRdb, only in-frame clones are kept and a portion is missing. From that table come the V and J calls and clone size; the DNA was used to work out D and trimming. The sample has some 68,000 clones; less than 90% are singletons. This entry is derived from a study of blood T cell repertoires in COVID-19. Whole-study context: Sites across the United States, Italy and Spain contributed samples from acute and convalescent COVID-19.

Per the germline V gene, CDR1 is LNHDA and CDR2 is SQIVND (reference sequence). V was pared by 5 bases and J by 5 bases, with 2 bases of the junction left unmatched. The CDR3 length is 14 residues. This TCR derives from a middle-aged man with active COVID-19. The sample was peripheral blood. The V call is TRBV19, the J call TRBJ2-4; 11 bases align to TRBD2. The CDR3 protein is CASSETSGENIQYF. The CDR3 region has the DNA TGTGCCAGTAGTGAGACTAGCGGGGAAAACATTCAGTACTTC.